This entry concerns a single T cell receptor beta chain. Its specific antigen is unknown. Base qualities are not provided; no much larger clone lies one nucleotide away. This record comes from a study of blood T cell repertoires in COVID-19 (dated by TCRdb to 2018 to 2021). Background on the whole study: Samples from collaborators originated in the United States, Italy and Spain and spanned both the acute and convalescent phases of COVID-19. The prospective study material was composed of cDNA or gDNA derived from T cells, B-cell-depleted T cells, or PBMCs. Deeply sampled blood TCRbeta repertoires from subjects exposed to, actively infected with, or recovered from COVID-19 were included in the dataset. The repertoires were made available in a free public database intended to serve as a resource for research on the immune response to SARS-CoV-2. Samples were obtained from the ongoing ImmuneRACE study (first 160 participants) and from over 1,000 subjects provided by 6 global collaborators. The sample metadata nearly always contained a de-identified subject ID, COVID-19 status, age in years and sex. Where available, HLA class I and class II types were taken from metadata supplied by the sample provider and were not determined by assay-based typing. Overall results and qualifications from the work: The amount of clinical and demographic metadata varied by source and participant and was provided uncurated.

Enrolling through a virtual design, the prospective study's participants ranged in age from roughly 18 to 89 years and lived across about two dozen United States geographic areas. In the prospective study, cohorts were assigned on the basis of participant-reported clinical history obtained from a screening survey and a study questionnaire. In the prospective study, whole blood, serum and a nasopharyngeal or oropharyngeal swab were collected from each participant by mobile phlebotomists. Participants in the prospective study had the option to provide additional blood draws and questionnaires over a roughly two-month period. Before DNA extraction, blood samples from the prospective study were shipped at room temperature or frozen. Cut back by 8 bases and 5 bases, the V and J ends lie 15 bases apart. The cysteine opens and the phenylalanine closes a CDR3 of 13 amino acids. Of the read, only the CDR3 DNA is kept; its 39 bases are in frame from base 1. As encoded in the germline V gene, CDR1 is MNHEY while CDR2 is SVGAGI.

TCRbeta CDR3 regions were amplified from genomic DNA by means of the immunoSEQ Assay, a bias-controlled multiplex PCR. The authors' pipeline ran thus. Within the assay, amplification of reference gene primers was used to estimate how many nucleated cells each sample contained. To quantify the absolute abundance of each unique TCRbeta CDR3 rearrangement, sequence reads were collapsed and filtered. For each sample, productive Simpson clonality was calculated as the square root of Simpson's diversity index across productive rearrangements. The immuneACCESS repertoire file appears here via TCRdb, limited to in-frame rearrangements. These files lack a portion of the clones; in checked studies, under half of the deficit traces to unresolved V genes, and the cause of the others is not known. From that table come the V and J calls and clone size; the DNA was used to work out D and trimming. A total of approximately 180,000 clones appear in this sample, roughly 77% of them only once. The top ten constitute about 15% of the sample.

The V and J genes are TRBV6-5 and TRBJ2-5; possibly the D gene is TRBD1, per 5 matching bases. Sequencing was carried out using PBMCs or T cells enriched from blood (not recorded which). The TCR sequence derives from a woman aged 45-60 years with acute COVID-19. The DNA sequence reads TGTGCCAGCTCCTCGGGCAGGGCTGAGACCCAGTACTTC. This encodes CASSSGRAETQYF.